The 23 T cell receptor beta chains listed next were all sequenced from one sample in a study of cytomegalovirus exposure and HLA in healthy donors. Vbeta (60) and Jbeta (13) primers were used in the PCR. Sequencing used immunoSEQ multiplex PCR; TCRdb keeps in-frame clones, though not all of them. The data contain about 160,000 clones, about three quarters of them seen just once; the ten biggest clones take up more than 2.5%. Sequenced: PBMCs. The receptors here all came from a female donor in good health and CMV-seronegative.

V usage is TRBV5-1 and J usage is TRBJ2-7; a weak D match, TRBD2 (5 bases). The CDR3 is made up of 16 amino acids. Germline V gene sequence: CDR1 SGHRS, CDR2 YFSETQ. The germline V and J ends were trimmed by 4 bases and 0 bases, with 17 bases remaining between them. CDR3 DNA: TGCGCCAGCAGCCCACGCATCCAGGACTCCTCCTACGAGCAGTACTTC. It translates to CASSPRIQDSSYEQYF. The variable domain in full, completed from reference TRBV5-1 and TRBJ2-7, reads KAGVTQTPRYLIKTRGQQVTLSCSPISGHRSVSWYQQTPGQGLQFLFEYFSETQRNKGNFPGRFSGRQFSNSRSEMNVSTLELGDSALYLCASSPRIQDSSYEQYFGPGTRLTVT.

This clone has more than one count but fewer than ten. V usage is TRBV9 and J usage is TRBJ1-1; D possibly corresponds to TRBD1 (5 bases). The CDR3 length is 14 residues. V lost 3 bases to trimming and J lost 4 bases, with 13 bases between them. In germline, CDR1 is SGDLS, CDR2 YYNGEE. This CDR3 reads CASSAQGWGTEAFF. The CDR3 DNA reads TGTGCCAGCAGCGCCCAGGGCTGGGGCACTGAAGCTTTCTTT. The complete variable domain, with remaining parts taken from reference TRBV9 and TRBJ1-1, reads DSGVTQTPKHLITATGQRVTLRCSPRSGDLSVYWYQQSLDQGLQFLIQYYNGEERAKGNILERFSAQQFPDLHSELNLSSLELGDSALYFCASSAQGWGTEAFFGQGTRLTVV.

In DNA, the CDR3 is TGTGCCAGCAGCATCACAGGGGGACGAATATCTGGAAACACCATATATTTT. Amino acids: CASSITGGRISGNTIYF. The chain couples TRBV7-9 to TRBJ1-3, with 8 bases identical to TRBD1. Germline assignment: CDR1 SEHNR and CDR2 FQNEAQ (reference sequence). With 5 bases clipped from V and 1 base from J, the junction kept 10 bases outside the gene matches. The CDR3 is 17 amino acids. The full variable domain, rest sourced from reference TRBV7-9 and TRBJ1-3, is DTGVSQNPRHKITKRGQNVTFRCDPISEHNRLYWYRQTLGQGPEFLTYFQNEAQLEKSRLLSDRFSAERPKGSFSTLEIQRTEQGDSAMYLCASSITGGRISGNTIYFGEGSWLTVV.

The chain carries TRBV7-8 and TRBJ1-1; possible D gene TRBD1, 5 bases. V was shortened by 3 bases and J by 1 base, with 6 bases between the two germline ends. The CDR3 has 13 amino acids. Germline CDR1 is SGHVS and CDR2 is FQNEAQ. The CDR3 reads CASSLGRNTEAFF. CDR3 sequence (DNA): TGTGCCAGCAGCTTGGGGCGGAACACTGAAGCTTTCTTT.

There are a few counts of this clone. DNA of the CDR3: TGTGCCAGCAGCGTGGGCATTCGGAACACTGAAGCTTTCTTT. This encodes CASSVGIRNTEAFF. The chain combines TRBV7-8 with TRBJ1-1, with D uncertain. CDR3 size: 14 residues. Germline V gene data show CDR1 as SGHVS and CDR2 as FQNEAQ. The V and J ends lost 5 bases and 1 base respectively, with 11 bases between them. Full variable domain (outside the CDR3, taken from reference TRBV7-8 and TRBJ1-1): GAGVSQSPRYKVAKRGQDVALRCDPISGHVSLFWYQQALGQGPEFLTYFQNEAQLDKSGLPSDRFFAERPEGSVSTLKIQRTQQEDSAVYLCASSVGIRNTEAFFGQGTRLTVV.

The chain combines TRBV2 with TRBJ2-7, with a tentative D call TRBD1 (6 bases). Trimming left V 8 bases short and J 0 bases short, with 17 bases between. This CDR3 is 15 amino acids long. Germline loops: CDR1 SNHLY, CDR2 FYNNEI. DNA of the CDR3: TGTGCCAGCGTACTGACAGGAATAAACTCCTACGAGCAGTACTTC. It yields the protein CASVLTGINSYEQYF. The whole variable domain, remainder taken from reference TRBV2 and TRBJ2-7, is EPEVTQTPSHQVTQMGQEVILRCVPISNHLYFYWYRQILGQKVEFLVSFYNNEISEKSEIFDDQFSVERPDGSNFTLKIRSTKLEDSAMYFCASVLTGINSYEQYFGPGTRLTVT.

The chain employs TRBV18 and TRBJ1-1; D perhaps matches TRBD1 (5 bases). The CDR3 is made up of 13 amino acids. V was pared by 0 bases and J by 7 bases, with 9 bases between. Germline CDR1 reads KGHSH; CDR2 reads LQKENI. This chain's CDR3 is CASSPPDTVEAFF. The CDR3 DNA is TGTGCCAGCTCACCACCGGACACCGTTGAAGCTTTCTTT.

The rearrangement links TRBV19 to TRBJ2-7; D perhaps matches TRBD2 (5 bases). The CDR3 runs 13 residues. Germline-derived CDR1 and CDR2 are LNHDA and SQIVND (reference sequence). Trimming shortened V by 5 bases and J by 3 bases, and 11 bases separated the two germline ends. The CDR3 coding sequence is TGTGCCAGTAGTGGGGAAGGAGGCTACGAGCAGTACTTC. Translation: CASSGEGGYEQYF.

The chain couples TRBV7-3 to TRBJ2-6, with D maybe TRBD2 (5 bases). The CDR3 length is 15 residues. Trimming took 1 base from V and 2 from J, leaving 6 bases between them. Germline V gene data show CDR1 as SGHTA and CDR2 as FQGTGA. CDR3: CASSLRGAGANVLTF. CDR3 nucleotide sequence: TGTGCCAGCAGCTTAAGGGGAGCTGGGGCCAACGTCCTGACTTTC.

J is TRBJ2-3 and V is TRBV5-4; D possibly corresponds to TRBD2 (6 bases). Trimming took 4 bases from V and 12 from J, leaving 15 bases between them. This CDR3 region has 12 residues. Germline lookup yields CDR1 SGHNT and CDR2 YYREEE (reference sequence). The CDR3 sequence is CASSPGSSPQYF. The CDR3 DNA sequence: TGTGCCAGCAGCCCCGGGAGTTCCCCCCAGTATTTT.

J is TRBJ1-5 and V is TRBV6-6; tentative D call: TRBD1 (6 bases). The V gene lost 6 bases and the J gene lost 6 bases, with 9 bases spanning the gap. The CDR3 totals 12 residues. CDR1 is MNHNY and CDR2 is SVGAGI in the germline V gene (reference sequence). CDR3 loop: CASSSGVQPQHF. The DNA of the CDR3 is TGTGCCAGCAGCTCAGGGGTTCAGCCCCAGCATTTT.

V usage is TRBV30 and J usage is TRBJ1-6; D gene unclear. Germline V gene lookup returns CDR1 GTSNPN and CDR2 SVGIG (reference sequence). The CDR3 sequence is 18 residues long. V was shortened by 2 bases and J by 0 bases, with 17 bases between the two germline ends. The CDR3 here is CAWSRRNRASSYNSPLHF. The CDR3 coding sequence is TGTGCCTGGAGTCGCCGTAATCGTGCGAGCTCCTATAATTCACCCCTCCACTTT. Using reference TRBV30 and TRBJ1-6 for the parts outside the CDR3, the full variable domain is SQTIHQWPATLVQPVGSPLSLECTVEGTSNPNLYWYRQAAGRGLQLLFYSVGIGQISSEVPQNLSASRPQDRQFILSSKKLLLSDSGFYLCAWSRRNRASSYNSPLHFGNGTRLTVT.

The chain combines TRBV9 with TRBJ1-4, with a tentative D call TRBD1 (5 bases). Trimming removed 4 bases from V and 7 bases from J, with 11 bases in between. The CDR3 length is 13 residues. CDR1 is SGDLS and CDR2 is YYNGEE in the germline V gene. The CDR3 loop is CASSSGGGEKLFF. In nucleotides, the CDR3 is TGTGCCAGCAGCTCGGGGGGAGGTGAAAAACTGTTTTTT.

The CDR3 loop is CAWSGGLEAFF. In DNA, the CDR3 is TGTGCCTGGAGTGGAGGATTAGAAGCTTTCTTT. The chain joins TRBV30 to TRBJ1-1, with D hard to call. The CDR3 runs to 11 residues. Germline V gene sequence: CDR1 GTSNPN, CDR2 SVGIG (reference sequence). V lost 1 base, J lost 8 bases, and 8 bases lay in between.

This clone was seen a few times. The J gene is TRBJ2-3, the V gene TRBV5-1, with TRBD1 matching over 9 bases. Germline loops: CDR1 SGHRS, CDR2 YFSETQ. The CDR3 sequence is 15 residues long. With 4 bases clipped from V and 4 bases from J, the junction kept 7 bases outside the gene matches. The CDR3 region has the DNA TGCGCCAGCAGCCTCGACAGGGGGAGCGCAGATACGCAGTATTTT. This translates into CASSLDRGSADTQYF. The full variable domain, rest sourced from reference TRBV5-1 and TRBJ2-3, is KAGVTQTPRYLIKTRGQQVTLSCSPISGHRSVSWYQQTPGQGLQFLFEYFSETQRNKGNFPGRFSGRQFSNSRSEMNVSTLELGDSALYLCASSLDRGSADTQYFGPGTRLTVL.

The J gene is TRBJ2-1, the V gene TRBV4-2; D is perhaps TRBD2 (6 bases). In germline, CDR1 is LGHNA, CDR2 YNFKEQ. Trimming shortened V by 1 base and J by 1 base, and 8 bases separated the two germline ends. The CDR3 runs 15 residues. This chain's CDR3 is CASSQVAASYNEQFF. CDR3 nucleotides: TGTGCCAGCAGCCAAGTAGCGGCATCCTACAATGAGCAGTTCTTC.

J is TRBJ1-1 and V is TRBV9; 7 bases fit TRBD1. The CDR3 is 16 residues long. The germline V gene encodes CDR1 SGDLS and CDR2 YYNGEE. The trim removed 3 bases at V and 3 bases at J, leaving 11 bases unmatched. The CDR3 nucleotides read TGTGCCAGCAGCGCCCCGACAGGGTTGGGGTACACTGAAGCTTTCTTT. Translated: CASSAPTGLGYTEAFF.

This clone has just one count. This sequence joins TRBV28 and TRBJ1-2, with D maybe TRBD1 (6 bases). Germline CDR1 and CDR2: MDHEN and SYDVKM. The ends were cut back, 3 bases at V and 4 bases at J, with 9 bases in the middle. The CDR3 extends over 13 amino acids. In nucleotides, the CDR3 is TGTGCCAGCAGTTTTGGGGGCGGCTATGGCTACACCTTC. This gives the protein CASSFGGGYGYTF.

The V gene is TRBV28, the J gene TRBJ2-7, with 7 bases that match TRBD1. The germline V gene encodes CDR1 MDHEN and CDR2 SYDVKM. The CDR3 sequence is 13 residues long. The junction had 8 bases not matched to a gene; V was cut back by 3 bases and J by 9 bases. The CDR3 spells CASSFGTVRVQYF. The CDR3 bases are TGTGCCAGCAGTTTTGGGACAGTTCGGGTGCAGTACTTC.

This chain's CDR3 is CASSYDRGHYEQYF. DNA of the CDR3: TGTGCCAGCAGTTACGACCGCGGACACTACGAGCAGTACTTC. The genes are TRBV6-5 and TRBJ2-7, with D perhaps TRBD1 (5 bases). Trimming stripped 2 bases from V and 3 bases from J, with 11 bases between. CDR3 size: 14 residues. Germline CDR1 and CDR2: MNHEY and SVGAGI.

V gene TRBV7-2 combines with J gene TRBJ1-2; D possibly corresponds to TRBD1 (6 bases). CDR3 length: 13 amino acids. Germline CDR1 reads SGHTA; CDR2 reads FQGNSA. Trimming took off 5 bases at V and 1 base at J, with 8 bases between the two ends. CDR3 loop: CASSLQGNYGYTF. CDR3 coding DNA: TGTGCCAGCAGCCTACAGGGTAACTATGGCTACACCTTC.

V and J are TRBV9 and TRBJ1-2; D gene ambiguous. CDR1 and CDR2 from the germline V gene are SGDLS and YYNGEE. The length of the CDR3 is 16 residues. The germline V and J ends were trimmed by 4 bases and 6 bases, with 22 bases remaining between them. CDR3 sequence (DNA): TGTGCCAGCAGCCCAGCCCCAGGCGGGAAAGTCCATGGCTACACCTTC. Protein: CASSPAPGGKVHGYTF.

The rearrangement uses TRBV7-2 and TRBJ2-1; TRBD2 matches 11 bases. In germline, CDR1 is SGHTA, CDR2 FQGNSA. Unmatched junction bases numbered 8, after V lost 9 bases and J lost 1 base. This CDR3 comprises 16 residues. Written as DNA, the CDR3 is TGTGCCAGACTAGCGGGAGTACGAGAATCCTACAATGAGCAGTTCTTC. Translated: CARLAGVRESYNEQFF.